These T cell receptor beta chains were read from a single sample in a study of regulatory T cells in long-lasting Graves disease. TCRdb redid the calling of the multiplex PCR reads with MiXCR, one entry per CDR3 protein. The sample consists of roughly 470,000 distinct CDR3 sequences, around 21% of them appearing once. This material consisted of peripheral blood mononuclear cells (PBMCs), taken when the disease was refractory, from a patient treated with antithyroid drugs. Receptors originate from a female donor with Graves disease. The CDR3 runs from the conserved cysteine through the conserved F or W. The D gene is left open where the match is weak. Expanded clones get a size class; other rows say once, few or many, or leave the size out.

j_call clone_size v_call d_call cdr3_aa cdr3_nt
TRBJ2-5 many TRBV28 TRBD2 CASSPTSGSGETQYF TGTGCCAGCAGTCCAACTAGCGGGAGCGGAGAGACCCAGTACTTC
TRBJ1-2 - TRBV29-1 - CSVGYYGNYGYTF TGCAGCGTTGGTTACTATGGGAACTATGGCTACACCTTC
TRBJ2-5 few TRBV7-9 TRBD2 CASSLAGLADYIF TGTGCCAGCAGCTTAGCGGGACTAGCGGATTACATCTTC
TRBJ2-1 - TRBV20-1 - CSARVLFHNEQFF TGCAGTGCTAGAGTGTTGTTCCACAATGAGCAGTTCTTC
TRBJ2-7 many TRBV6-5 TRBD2 CASSYFGLVYEQYF TGTGCCAGCAGTTACTTCGGACTAGTCTACGAGCAGTACTTC
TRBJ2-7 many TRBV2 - CASSGDDFSKYF TGTGCCAGCAGTGGTGATGACTTCTCCAAGTACTTC
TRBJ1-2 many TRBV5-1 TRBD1 CASSLNRGGYGYTF TGCGCCAGCAGCCTGAACAGGGGCGGATATGGCTACACCTTC
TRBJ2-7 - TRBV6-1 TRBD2 CASSRPGLAGAEQYF TGTGCCAGCAGTCGGCCGGGACTAGCGGGAGCCGAGCAGTACTTC
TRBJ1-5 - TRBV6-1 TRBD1 CASSEAWTGVSNQPQHF TGTGCCAGCAGTGAAGCTTGGACAGGGGTCAGCAATCAGCCCCAGCATTTT
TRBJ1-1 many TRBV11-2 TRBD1 CASSLLGGAHAFF TGTGCCAGCAGCTTATTAGGGGGCGCGCATGCTTTCTTT
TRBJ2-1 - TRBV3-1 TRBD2 CASSQDPSGRSYEQFF TGTGCCAGCAGCCAAGATCCTAGCGGGAGGTCATATGAGCAGTTCTTC
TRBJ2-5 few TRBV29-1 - CSVEDWSGDGETQYF TGCAGCGTTGAAGATTGGTCAGGAGATGGAGAGACCCAGTACTTC
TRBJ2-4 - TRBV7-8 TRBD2 CASSPGGGLAGVNIQYF TGTGCCAGCAGCCCGGGAGGGGGACTAGCGGGAGTTAACATTCAGTACTTC
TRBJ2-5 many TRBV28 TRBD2 CASSYEGLAGEETQYF TGTGCCAGCAGTTACGAGGGACTAGCGGGAGAAGAGACCCAGTACTTC
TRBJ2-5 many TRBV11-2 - CASSFGAEETQYF TGTGCCAGCAGCTTCGGAGCGGAAGAGACCCAGTACTTC
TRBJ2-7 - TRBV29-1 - CSVYHPSTYEQYF TGCAGCGTTTATCATCCCAGTACCTACGAGCAGTACTTC
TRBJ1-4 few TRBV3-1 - CASSQGDRYGGEKLFF TGTGCCAGCAGCCAGGGAGACAGGTACGGCGGAGAAAAACTGTTTTTT
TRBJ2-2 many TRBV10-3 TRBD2 CAISEGLAGAPKTGELFF TGTGCCATCAGTGAGGGTCTAGCGGGAGCTCCCAAGACCGGGGAGCTGTTTTTT
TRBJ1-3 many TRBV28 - CASSFDSGNTIYF TGTGCCAGCAGCTTCGACTCTGGAAACACCATATATTTT
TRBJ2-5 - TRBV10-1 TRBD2 CASSQSGRAKTQYF TGCGCCAGCAGTCAAAGCGGGAGGGCCAAGACCCAGTACTTC
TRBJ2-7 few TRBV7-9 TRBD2 CASSGPGLAGSSSYEQYF TGTGCCAGCAGCGGACCGGGACTAGCGGGCTCTAGCTCCTACGAGCAGTACTTC
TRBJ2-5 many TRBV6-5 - CASSYLTGHQETQYF TGTGCCAGCAGTTACCTCACAGGGCACCAAGAGACCCAGTACTTC
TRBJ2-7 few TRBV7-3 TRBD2 CASSLYSGSSYEQYF TGTGCCAGCAGCTTATACAGCGGGAGCTCCTACGAGCAGTACTTC
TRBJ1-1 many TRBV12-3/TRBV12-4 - CASSLARLSMAFF TGTGCCAGCAGTTTAGCGAGGTTGTCTATGGCTTTCTTT
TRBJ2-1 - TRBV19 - CATAESSYNEQFF TGTGCCACCGCCGAGAGCAGCTACAATGAGCAGTTCTTC
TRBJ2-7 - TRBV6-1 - CASRGRDTSYEQYF TGTGCCAGCAGGGGACGGGACACTTCCTACGAGCAGTACTTC
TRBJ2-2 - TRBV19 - CASSPTEGPGGELFF TGTGCCAGTAGTCCCACGGAGGGGCCCGGCGGGGAGCTGTTTTTT
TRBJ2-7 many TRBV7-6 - CASSFGDHEQYF TGTGCCAGCAGCTTCGGGGACCACGAGCAGTACTTC
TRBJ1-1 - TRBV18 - CASSTTDSGEGNTEAFF TGTGCCAGCTCAACCACCGATTCCGGGGAAGGGAACACTGAAGCTTTCTTT
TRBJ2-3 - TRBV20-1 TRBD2 CSAIVSGSLKDTQYF TGCAGTGCTATAGTCAGCGGGAGTCTTAAAGATACGCAGTATTTT
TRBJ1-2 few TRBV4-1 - CASSRAVLANYGYTF TGCGCCAGCAGCCGAGCAGTGCTAGCTAACTATGGCTACACCTTC
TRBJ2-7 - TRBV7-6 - CASSSWDGTYEQYF TGTGCCAGCAGCTCGTGGGACGGAACCTACGAGCAGTACTTC
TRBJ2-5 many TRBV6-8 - CASSPPVREAGGEETQYF TGTGCCAGCAGTCCACCGGTGCGAGAGGCGGGCGGGGAGGAGACCCAGTACTTC
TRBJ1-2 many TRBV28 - CASSLLGPLGYTF TGTGCCAGCAGTTTATTGGGGCCCCTAGGCTACACCTTC
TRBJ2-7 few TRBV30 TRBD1 CAWSPGTGSYEQYF TGTGCCTGGAGCCCCGGGACAGGAAGCTACGAGCAGTACTTC
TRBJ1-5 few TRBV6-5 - CASSYSTRRLDNQPQHF TGTGCCAGCAGTTATTCTACCAGGCGCTTGGACAATCAGCCCCAGCATTTT
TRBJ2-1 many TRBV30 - CAWSTGLGNEQFF TGTGCCTGGAGTACGGGACTTGGCAATGAGCAGTTCTTC
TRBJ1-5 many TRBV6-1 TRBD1 CASRKGGAGSQPQHF TGTGCCAGCAGAAAAGGGGGCGCGGGATCTCAGCCCCAGCATTTT
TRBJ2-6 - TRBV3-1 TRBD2 CASSQDPPGGWAGANVLTF TGTGCCAGCAGCCAAGATCCCCCGGGAGGCTGGGCTGGGGCCAACGTCCTGACTTTC
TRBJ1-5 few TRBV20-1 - CSAPVASNQPQHF TGCAGTGCTCCTGTGGCAAGTAATCAGCCCCAGCATTTT
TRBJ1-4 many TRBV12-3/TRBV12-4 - CASSLISPFNEKLFF TGTGCCAGCAGTTTAATCAGTCCCTTTAATGAAAAACTGTTTTTT
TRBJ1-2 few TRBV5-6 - CASSLVARDNYGYTF TGTGCCAGCAGCTTGGTTGCCAGGGACAACTATGGCTACACCTTC
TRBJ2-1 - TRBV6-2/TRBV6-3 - CASSYSRTNNEQFF TGTGCCAGCAGTTATTCCCGGACTAACAATGAGCAGTTCTTC